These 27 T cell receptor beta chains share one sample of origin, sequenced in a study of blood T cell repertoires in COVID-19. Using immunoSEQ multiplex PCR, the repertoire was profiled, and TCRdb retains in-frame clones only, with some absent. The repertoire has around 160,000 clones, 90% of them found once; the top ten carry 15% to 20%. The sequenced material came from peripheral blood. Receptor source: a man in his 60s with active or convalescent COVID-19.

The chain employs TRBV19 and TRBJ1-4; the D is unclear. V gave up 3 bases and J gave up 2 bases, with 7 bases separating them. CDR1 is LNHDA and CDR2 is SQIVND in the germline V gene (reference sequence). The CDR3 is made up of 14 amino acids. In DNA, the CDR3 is TGTGCCAGTAGTATGGGCTTTACTAATGAAAAACTGTTTTTT. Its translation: CASSMGFTNEKLFF.

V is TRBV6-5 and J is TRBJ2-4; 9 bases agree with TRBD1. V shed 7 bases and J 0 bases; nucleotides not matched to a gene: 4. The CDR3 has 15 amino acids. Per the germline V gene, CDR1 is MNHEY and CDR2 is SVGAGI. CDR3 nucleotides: TGTGCCAGCAAAGGGACAGGGCTAGCCAAAAACATTCAGTACTTC. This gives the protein CASKGTGLAKNIQYF.

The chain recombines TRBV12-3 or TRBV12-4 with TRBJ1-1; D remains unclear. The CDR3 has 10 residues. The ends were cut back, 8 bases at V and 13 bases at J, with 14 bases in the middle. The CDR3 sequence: CASSDTRGFF. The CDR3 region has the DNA TGTGCCAGCTCCGATACTAGAGGTTTCTTT.

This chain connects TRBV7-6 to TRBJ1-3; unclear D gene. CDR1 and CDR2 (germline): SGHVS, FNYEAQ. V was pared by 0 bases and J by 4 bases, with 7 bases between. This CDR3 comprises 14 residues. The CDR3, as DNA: TGTGCCAGCAGCTTAGCGTTTAAAGGAAACACCATATATTTT. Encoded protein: CASSLAFKGNTIYF.

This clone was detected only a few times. The chain's CDR3 is CASSSGLGSYEQYF. The CDR3 nucleotides read TGTGCCAGTAGTTCTGGGCTGGGCTCCTACGAGCAGTACTTC. V and J are TRBV19 and TRBJ2-7; D gene uncertain. The V end was cut by 5 bases, the J end by 0 bases, with 11 bases between. This CDR3 has 14 residues. CDR1 and CDR2 (germline): LNHDA, SQIVND (reference sequence).

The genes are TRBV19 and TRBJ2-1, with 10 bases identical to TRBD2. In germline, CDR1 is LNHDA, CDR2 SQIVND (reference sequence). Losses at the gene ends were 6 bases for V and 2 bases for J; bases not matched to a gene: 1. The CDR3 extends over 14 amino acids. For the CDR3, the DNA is TGTGCCAGTAGAACTAGCGGGGCCTACAATGAGCAGTTCTTC. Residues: CASRTSGAYNEQFF. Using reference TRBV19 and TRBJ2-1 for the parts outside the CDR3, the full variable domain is DGGITQSPKYLFRKEGQNVTLSCEQNLNHDAMYWYRQDPGQGLRLIYYSQIVNDFQKGDIAEGYSVSREKKESFPLTVTSAQKNPTAFYLCASRTSGAYNEQFFGPGTRLTVL.

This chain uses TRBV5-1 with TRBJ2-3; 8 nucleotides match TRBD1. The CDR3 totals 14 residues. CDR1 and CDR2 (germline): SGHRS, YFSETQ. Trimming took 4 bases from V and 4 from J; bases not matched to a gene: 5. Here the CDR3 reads CASSLRTGSDTQYF. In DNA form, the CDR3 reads TGCGCCAGCAGCCTAAGGACAGGGTCAGATACGCAGTATTTT.

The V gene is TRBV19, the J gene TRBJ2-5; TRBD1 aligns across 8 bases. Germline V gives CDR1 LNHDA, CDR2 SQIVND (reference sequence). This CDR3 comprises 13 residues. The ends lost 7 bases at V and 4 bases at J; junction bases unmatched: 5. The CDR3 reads CASNDRGGETQYF. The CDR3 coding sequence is TGTGCCAGTAACGACAGGGGTGGAGAGACCCAGTACTTC.

The CDR3 DNA reads as TGTGCCAGCAGTAGTCGACTAGCGGGGAGCAATGAGCAGTTCTTC. Translation: CASSSRLAGSNEQFF. This chain connects TRBV5-4 to TRBJ2-1; 11 bases map to TRBD2. V shed 5 bases, J shed 6 bases, and the junction held 7 bases outside the gene matches. Germline lookup yields CDR1 SGHNT and CDR2 YYREEE (reference sequence). The CDR3 totals 15 residues.

The CDR3, as DNA: TGTGCCAGCAGCCCAACCCCGGGACAGGGGGTAACCGGGGAGCTGTTTTTT. Its translation: CASSPTPGQGVTGELFF. The chain joins TRBV11-2 to TRBJ2-2; 11 bases map to TRBD1. Losses at the gene ends were 5 bases for V and 5 bases for J; bases not matched to a gene: 10. Germline values: CDR1 SGHAT, CDR2 FQNNGV. The CDR3 extends over 17 amino acids.

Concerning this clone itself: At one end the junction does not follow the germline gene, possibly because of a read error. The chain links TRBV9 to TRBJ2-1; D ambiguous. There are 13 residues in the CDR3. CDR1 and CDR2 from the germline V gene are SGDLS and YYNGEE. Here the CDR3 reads CASSVFSFNEQFF. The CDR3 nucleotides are TGTGCCAGCAGCGTATTTTCCTTCAATGAGCAGTTCTTC.

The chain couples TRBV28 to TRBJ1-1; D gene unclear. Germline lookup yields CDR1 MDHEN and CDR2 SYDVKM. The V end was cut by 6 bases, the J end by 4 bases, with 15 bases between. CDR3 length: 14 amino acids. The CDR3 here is CASRLPILGTEAFF. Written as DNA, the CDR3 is TGTGCCAGCAGACTACCTATTCTGGGCACTGAAGCTTTCTTT. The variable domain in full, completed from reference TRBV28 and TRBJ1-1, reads DVKVTQSSRYLVKRTGEKVFLECVQDMDHENMFWYRQDPGLGLRLIYFSYDVKMKEKGDIPEGYSVSREKKERFSLILESASTNQTSMYLCASRLPILGTEAFFGQGTRLTVV.

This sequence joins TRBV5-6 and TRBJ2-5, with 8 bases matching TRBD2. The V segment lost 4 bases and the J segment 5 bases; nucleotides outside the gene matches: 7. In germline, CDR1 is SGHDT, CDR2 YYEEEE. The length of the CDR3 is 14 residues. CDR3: CASSTTSGSETQYF. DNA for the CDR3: TGTGCCAGCAGCACAACGAGCGGGAGTGAGACCCAGTACTTC.

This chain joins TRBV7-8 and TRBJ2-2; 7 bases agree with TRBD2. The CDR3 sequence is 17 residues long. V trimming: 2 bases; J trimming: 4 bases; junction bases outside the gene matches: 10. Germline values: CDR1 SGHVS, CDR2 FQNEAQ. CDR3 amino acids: CASSLLGGVFSTGELFF. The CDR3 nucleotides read TGTGCCAGCAGCTTACTTGGGGGGGTCTTTAGCACCGGGGAGCTGTTTTTT.

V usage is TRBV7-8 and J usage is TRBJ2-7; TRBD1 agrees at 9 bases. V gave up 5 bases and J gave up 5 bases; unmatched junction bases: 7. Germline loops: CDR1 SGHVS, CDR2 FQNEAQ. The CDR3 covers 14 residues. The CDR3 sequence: CASSPGQGAHEQYF. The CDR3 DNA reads TGTGCCAGCAGCCCGGGACAGGGTGCCCACGAGCAGTACTTC.

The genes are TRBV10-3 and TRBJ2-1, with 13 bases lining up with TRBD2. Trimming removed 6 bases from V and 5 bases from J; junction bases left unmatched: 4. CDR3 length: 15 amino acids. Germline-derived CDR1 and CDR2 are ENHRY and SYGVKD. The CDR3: CAISPGLAGHNEQFF. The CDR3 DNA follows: TGTGCCATCAGCCCGGGACTAGCGGGGCACAATGAGCAGTTCTTC.

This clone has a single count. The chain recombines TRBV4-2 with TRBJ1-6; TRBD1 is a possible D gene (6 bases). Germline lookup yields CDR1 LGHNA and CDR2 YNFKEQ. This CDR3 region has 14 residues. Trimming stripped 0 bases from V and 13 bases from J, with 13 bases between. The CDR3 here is CASSQDPQGTPLHF. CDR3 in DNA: TGTGCCAGCAGCCAAGACCCCCAGGGGACCCCCCTCCACTTT.

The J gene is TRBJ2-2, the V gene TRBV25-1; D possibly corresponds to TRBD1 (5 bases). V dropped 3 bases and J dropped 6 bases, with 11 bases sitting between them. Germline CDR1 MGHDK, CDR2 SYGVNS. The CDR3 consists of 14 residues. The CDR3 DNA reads TGTGCCAGCAGTGAGCAGGGTCCTGCCGGGGAGCTGTTTTTT. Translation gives CASSEQGPAGELFF.

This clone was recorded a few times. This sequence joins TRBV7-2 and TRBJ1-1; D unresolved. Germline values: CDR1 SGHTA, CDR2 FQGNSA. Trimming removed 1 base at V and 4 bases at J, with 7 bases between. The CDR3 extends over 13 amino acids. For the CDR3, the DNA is TGTGCCAGCAGCTTAGAACAGAGCACTGAAGCTTTCTTT. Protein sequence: CASSLEQSTEAFF.

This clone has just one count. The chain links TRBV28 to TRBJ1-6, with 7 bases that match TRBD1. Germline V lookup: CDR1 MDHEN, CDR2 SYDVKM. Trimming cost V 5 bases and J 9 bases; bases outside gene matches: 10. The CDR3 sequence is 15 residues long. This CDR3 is CASSAGDSSSSPLHF. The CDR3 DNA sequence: TGTGCCAGCAGTGCCGGGGACAGTTCGAGTTCACCCCTCCACTTT.

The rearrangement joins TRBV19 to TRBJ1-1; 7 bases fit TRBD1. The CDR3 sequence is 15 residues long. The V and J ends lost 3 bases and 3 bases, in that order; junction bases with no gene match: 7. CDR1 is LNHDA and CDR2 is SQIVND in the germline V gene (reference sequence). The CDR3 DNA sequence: TGTGCCAGTAGTATTCCCCAGGGGGGTGACACTGAAGCTTTCTTT. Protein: CASSIPQGGDTEAFF. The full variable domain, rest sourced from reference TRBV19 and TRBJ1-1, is DGGITQSPKYLFRKEGQNVTLSCEQNLNHDAMYWYRQDPGQGLRLIYYSQIVNDFQKGDIAEGYSVSREKKESFPLTVTSAQKNPTAFYLCASSIPQGGDTEAFFGQGTRLTVV.

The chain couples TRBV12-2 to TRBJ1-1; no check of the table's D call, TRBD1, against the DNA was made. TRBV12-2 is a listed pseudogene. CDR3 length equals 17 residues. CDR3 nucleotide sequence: TGTGCAAGTCGCCCGACAGGGTCCTGCCGAATGAACACTGAAGCTTTCTTT. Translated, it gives CASRPTGSCRMNTEAFF.

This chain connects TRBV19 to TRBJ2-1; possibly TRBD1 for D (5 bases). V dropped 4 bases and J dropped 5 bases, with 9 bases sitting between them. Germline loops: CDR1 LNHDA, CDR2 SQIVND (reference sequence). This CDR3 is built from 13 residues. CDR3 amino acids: CASSRGRNNEQFF. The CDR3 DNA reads TGTGCCAGTAGTAGGGGCAGAAACAATGAGCAGTTCTTC. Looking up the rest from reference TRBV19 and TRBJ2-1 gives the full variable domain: DGGITQSPKYLFRKEGQNVTLSCEQNLNHDAMYWYRQDPGQGLRLIYYSQIVNDFQKGDIAEGYSVSREKKESFPLTVTSAQKNPTAFYLCASSRGRNNEQFFGPGTRLTVL.

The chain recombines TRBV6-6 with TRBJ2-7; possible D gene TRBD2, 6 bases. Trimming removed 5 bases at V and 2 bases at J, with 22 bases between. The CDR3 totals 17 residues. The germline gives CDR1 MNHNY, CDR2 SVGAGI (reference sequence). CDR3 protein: CASSRSLPGLPTYEQYF. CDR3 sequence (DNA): TGTGCCAGCAGTCGATCCCTCCCGGGACTCCCTACCTACGAGCAGTACTTC.

The CDR3 nucleotides read TGTGCCAGCAGCTTAGAGGTCAGGGGCTATGGCTACACCTTC. It codes for CASSLEVRGYGYTF. The chain links TRBV11-2 to TRBJ1-2, with D perhaps matching TRBD1 (6 bases). Trimming left V 0 bases short and J 4 bases short, with 9 bases between. This CDR3 is 14 amino acids long. Germline CDR1 is SGHAT and CDR2 is FQNNGV.

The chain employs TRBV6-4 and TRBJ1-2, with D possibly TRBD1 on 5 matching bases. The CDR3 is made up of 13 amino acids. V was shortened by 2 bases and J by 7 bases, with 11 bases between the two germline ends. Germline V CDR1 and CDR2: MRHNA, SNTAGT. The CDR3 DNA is TGTGCCAGCAGTGACGGGCAGGGATTTGGCTACACCTTC. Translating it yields CASSDGQGFGYTF.

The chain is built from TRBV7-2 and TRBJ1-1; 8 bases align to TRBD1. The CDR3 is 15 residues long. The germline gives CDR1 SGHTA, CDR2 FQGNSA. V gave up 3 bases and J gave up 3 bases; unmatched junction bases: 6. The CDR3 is CASSFRQGLDTEAFF. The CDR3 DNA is TGTGCCAGCAGCTTTCGACAGGGGTTGGACACTGAAGCTTTCTTT.